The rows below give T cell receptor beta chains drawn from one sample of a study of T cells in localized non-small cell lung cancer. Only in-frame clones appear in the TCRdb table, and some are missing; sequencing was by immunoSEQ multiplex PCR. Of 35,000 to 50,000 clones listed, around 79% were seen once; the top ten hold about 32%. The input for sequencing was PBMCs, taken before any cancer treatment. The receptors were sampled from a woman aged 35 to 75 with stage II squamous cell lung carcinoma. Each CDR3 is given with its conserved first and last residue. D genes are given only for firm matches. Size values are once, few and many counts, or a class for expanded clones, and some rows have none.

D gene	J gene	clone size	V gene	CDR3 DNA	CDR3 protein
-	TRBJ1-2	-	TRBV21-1	TGTGCCAGCAGCGCAAAGAGTCATCAGGGGACGGACTATGGCTACACCTTC	CASSAKSHQGTDYGYTF
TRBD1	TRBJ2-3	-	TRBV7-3	TGTGCCAGCAGCTCCGTCCCAGGACAGGGCAATACGCAGTATTTT	CASSSVPGQGNTQYF
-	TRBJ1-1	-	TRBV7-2	TGTGCCAGCAGCTCAGCCCCGGGACTGACTGAAGCTTTCTTT	CASSSAPGLTEAFF
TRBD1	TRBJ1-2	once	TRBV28	TGTGCCAGCAGTTTGGCTTTTAGGGGGCGTTCTGGCTACACCTTC	CASSLAFRGRSGYTF
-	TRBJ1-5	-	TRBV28	TGTGCCAGCAGACGCGTGAATGCCCAGCATTTT	CASRRVNAQHF
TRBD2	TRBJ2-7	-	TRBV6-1	TGTGCCAGCAGCGACTTTAGCGGGAGCGTTTACGAGCAGTACTTC	CASSDFSGSVYEQYF
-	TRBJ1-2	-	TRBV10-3	TGTGCCATCAGTGAGTCGACAGCCCACTATGGCTACACCTTC	CAISESTAHYGYTF
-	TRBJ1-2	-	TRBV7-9	TGTGCCAGCAGCTTGTGGACGGAGCATAACTACGGCTACACCTTC	CASSLWTEHNYGYTF
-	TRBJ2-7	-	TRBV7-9	TGTGCCAGCTGCCTCGGACAGGGAGGACTAGCTGAGCAGTACTTC	CASCLGQGGLAEQYF
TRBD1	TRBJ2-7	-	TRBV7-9	TGTGCCAGCAGCTCACAGGGGGCAGGGGAGCAGTACTTC	CASSSQGAGEQYF
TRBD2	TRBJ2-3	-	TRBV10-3	TGTGCCATCAGCAGGACTAGCGGGGGCATCACAGATACGCAGTATTTT	CAISRTSGGITDTQYF
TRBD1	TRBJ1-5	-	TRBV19	TGTGCCAGTAACCCCGGGACAGGGTACCAGCCCCAGCATTTT	CASNPGTGYQPQHF
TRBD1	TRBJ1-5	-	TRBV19	TGTGCCAGTAGTATCGGGACGTACAGGGGCTATCAGCCCCAGCATTTT	CASSIGTYRGYQPQHF
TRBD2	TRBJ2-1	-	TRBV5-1	TGCGCCAGCAGCCCCACCCCTAGCGGGAGTCGGAATGAGCAGTTCTTC	CASSPTPSGSRNEQFF
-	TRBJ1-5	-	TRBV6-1	TGTGCCAGCAGTCTTTGGGCTTATAGCAATCAGCCCCAGCATTTT	CASSLWAYSNQPQHF
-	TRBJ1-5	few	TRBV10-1	TGCGCCAGCAGTGACAGGCGGGCGGGGAATCAGCCCCAGCATTTT	CASSDRRAGNQPQHF
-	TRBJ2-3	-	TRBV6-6	TGTGCCAGTCATACGCACCAGCCGGGGGAAGATACGCAGTATTTT	CASHTHQPGEDTQYF
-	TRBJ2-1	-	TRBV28	TGTGCCAGCAGTTTATCGAGGCAGGTCAATGAGCAGTTCTTC	CASSLSRQVNEQFF
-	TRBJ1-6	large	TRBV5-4	TGTGCCAGCAGCTTGGGAGCGAATTCACCCCTCCACTTT	CASSLGANSPLHF
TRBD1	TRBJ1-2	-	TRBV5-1	TGTGCCAGCAGCTCGGGACAGGGCTTCTATGGCTACACCTTC	CASSSGQGFYGYTF
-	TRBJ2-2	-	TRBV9	TGTGCCAGCAGCGCGACATCGAACACCGGGGAGCTGTTTTTT	CASSATSNTGELFF
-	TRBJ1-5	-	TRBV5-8	TGTGCCAGCAGCCAAGACCCCAATCAGCCCCAGCATTTT	CASSQDPNQPQHF
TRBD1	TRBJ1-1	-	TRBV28	TGTGCCAGCAGTCACTCCGGGACAGGGAATGCTGAAGCTTTCTTT	CASSHSGTGNAEAFF
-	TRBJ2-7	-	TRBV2	TGTGCCAGCAGGCCCTTGGCGGGGAACTATGGCGAGCAGTACTTC	CASRPLAGNYGEQYF
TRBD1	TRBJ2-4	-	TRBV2	TGTGCCAGCAGTGAAAGGTTGACAGGGGAGTTTGGGGCGGGTCGTTACATTCAGTACTTC	CASSERLTGEFGAGRYIQYF
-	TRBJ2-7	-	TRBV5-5	TGTGCCAGCAGCTTGCTCTTGGGGAACTCCTACGAGCAGTACTTC	CASSLLLGNSYEQYF
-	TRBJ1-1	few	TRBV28	TGTGCCAGCAGTTTGAGGAGGGACACTGAAGCTTTCTTT	CASSLRRDTEAFF
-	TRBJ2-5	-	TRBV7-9	TGTGCCAGCAGCTTCCCTCGCCGTGGGGCAGGGTACCAAGAGACCCAGTACTTC	CASSFPRRGAGYQETQYF
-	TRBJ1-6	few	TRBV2	TGTGCCAGCAGTGAAAACGGGGCATTGAATAATTCACCCCTCCACTTT	CASSENGALNNSPLHF
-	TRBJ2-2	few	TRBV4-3	TGCGCCAGCAGCCAACAGGACGGGGAGCTGTTTTTT	CASSQQDGELFF
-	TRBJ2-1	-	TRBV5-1	TGCGCCAGCAGCTTGGGTCGGAACAATGAGCAGTTCTTC	CASSLGRNNEQFF
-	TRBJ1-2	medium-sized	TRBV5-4	TGTGCCAGCAGCCCGGGGGGGAGCTGGTATGGCTACACCTTC	CASSPGGSWYGYTF
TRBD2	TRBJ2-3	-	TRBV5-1	TGCGCCAGCAGCTCGGGAAGCGGGAGAAGCACAGATACGCAGTATTTT	CASSSGSGRSTDTQYF
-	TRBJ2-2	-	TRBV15	TGTGCCACCAGCAGAGGAGCAACCGGGGAGCTGTTTTTT	CATSRGATGELFF
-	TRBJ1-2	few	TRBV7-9	TGTGCCAGCAGCTTGGAGGCCAATGATGGCTACACCTTC	CASSLEANDGYTF
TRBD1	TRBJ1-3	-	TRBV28	TGTGCCAGCAGTGGGGGACAGGGAAACACCATATATTTT	CASSGGQGNTIYF
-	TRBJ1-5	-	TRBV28	TGTGCCAGCAGTTTAGGAGGGGGGTATCAGCCCCAGCATTTT	CASSLGGGYQPQHF
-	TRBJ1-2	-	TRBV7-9	TGTGCCAGCAGCTTAGAACAGAGTGGCTACACCTTC	CASSLEQSGYTF
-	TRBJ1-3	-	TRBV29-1	TGCAGCGTCTTAGTTGGAAACACCATATATTTT	CSVLVGNTIYF
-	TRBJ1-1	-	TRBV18	TGTGCCAGCTCACCATTTGACAGGAGCTGGAACACTGAAGCTTTCTTT	CASSPFDRSWNTEAFF
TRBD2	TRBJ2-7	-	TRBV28	TGTGCCAGCAGTTTACGGCTAGCGGGGATAACCCAGTTCACCTACGAGCAGTACTTC	CASSLRLAGITQFTYEQYF
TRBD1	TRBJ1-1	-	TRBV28	TGTGCCAGCAAGACCACAGGGGATGTCACTGAAGCTTTCTTT	CASKTTGDVTEAFF
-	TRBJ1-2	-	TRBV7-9	TGTGCCAGCAGCCACGTCGATGGTGGCTACACCTTC	CASSHVDGGYTF
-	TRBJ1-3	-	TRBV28	TGTGCCAGCAGTTCCCATGGGAACTCTGGAAACACCATATATTTT	CASSSHGNSGNTIYF
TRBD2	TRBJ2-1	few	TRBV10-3	TGTGCCATCAGTGTCGGGGGGGCCAACCCCGATGAGCAGTTCTTC	CAISVGGANPDEQFF